This TCR beta chain was captured in a study of cytomegalovirus exposure and HLA in healthy donors. General study points: Donors were assumed by presence/absence analyses to have roughly uniform sequencing depth.

V lost 5 bases and J lost 2, with 16 bases in between. The CDR3 has 16 residues. Germline-derived CDR1 and CDR2 are SEHNR and FQNEAQ (reference sequence). For this clone: As yet, its antigen is unknown.

PCR employed 60 Vbeta and 13 Jbeta primers. Data came from immunoSEQ multiplex PCR; TCRdb stores just in-frame clones and leaves some out. The sample includes about 110,000 clones, roughly 82% of them seen just once. The TCR was taken from a woman aged 45-59 years in good health and CMV-seropositive. J is TRBJ1-5 and V is TRBV7-9, with D maybe TRBD1 (6 bases). The sample taken for sequencing was PBMCs. CDR3 nucleotide sequence: TGTGCCAGCAGCACAGTGACAGGTGAAGGCAATCAGCCCCAGCATTTT. It is translated as CASSTVTGEGNQPQHF.